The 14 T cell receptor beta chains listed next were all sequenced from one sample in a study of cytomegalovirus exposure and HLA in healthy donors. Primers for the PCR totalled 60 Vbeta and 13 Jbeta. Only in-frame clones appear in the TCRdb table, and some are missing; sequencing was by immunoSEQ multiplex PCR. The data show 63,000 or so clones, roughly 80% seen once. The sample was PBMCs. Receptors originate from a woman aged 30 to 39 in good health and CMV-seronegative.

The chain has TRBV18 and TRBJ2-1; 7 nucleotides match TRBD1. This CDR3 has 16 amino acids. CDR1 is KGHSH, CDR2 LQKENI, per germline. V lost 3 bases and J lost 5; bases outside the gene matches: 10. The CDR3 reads CASSPSLGTVNNEQFF. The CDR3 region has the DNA TGTGCCAGCTCACCTTCCCTAGGGACAGTGAACAATGAGCAGTTCTTC.

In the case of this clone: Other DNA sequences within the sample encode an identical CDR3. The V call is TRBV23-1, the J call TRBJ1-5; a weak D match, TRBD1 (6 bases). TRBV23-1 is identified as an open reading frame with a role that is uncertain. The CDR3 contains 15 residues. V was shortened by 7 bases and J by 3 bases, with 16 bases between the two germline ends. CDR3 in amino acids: CASNNRESVNQPQHF. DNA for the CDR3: TGCGCCAGCAACAACAGGGAGTCGGTCAATCAGCCCCAGCATTTT.

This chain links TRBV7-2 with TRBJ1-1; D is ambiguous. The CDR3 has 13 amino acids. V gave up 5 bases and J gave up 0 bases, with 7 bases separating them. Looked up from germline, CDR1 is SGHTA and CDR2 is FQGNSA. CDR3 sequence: CASSVPLNTEAFF. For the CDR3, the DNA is TGTGCCAGCAGCGTTCCTTTGAACACTGAAGCTTTCTTT.

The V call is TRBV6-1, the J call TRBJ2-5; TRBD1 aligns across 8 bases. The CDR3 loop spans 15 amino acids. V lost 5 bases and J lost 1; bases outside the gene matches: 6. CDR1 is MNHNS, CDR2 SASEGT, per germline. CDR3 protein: CASSSRTGSQETQYF. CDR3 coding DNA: TGTGCCAGCAGTTCCCGGACAGGGTCCCAAGAGACCCAGTACTTC.

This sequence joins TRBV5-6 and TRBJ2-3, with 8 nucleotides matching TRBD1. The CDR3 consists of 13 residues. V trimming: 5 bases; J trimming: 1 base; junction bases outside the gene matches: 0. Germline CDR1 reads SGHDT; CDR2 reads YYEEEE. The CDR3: CASRGQGTDTQYF. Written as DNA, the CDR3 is TGTGCCAGCAGGGGACAGGGCACAGATACGCAGTATTTT.

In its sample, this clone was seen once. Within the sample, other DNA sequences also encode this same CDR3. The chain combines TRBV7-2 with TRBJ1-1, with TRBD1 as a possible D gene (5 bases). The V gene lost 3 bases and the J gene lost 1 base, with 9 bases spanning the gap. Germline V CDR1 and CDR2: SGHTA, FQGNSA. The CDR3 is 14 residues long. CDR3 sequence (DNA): TGTGCCAGCAGCTTGGGGAGGGGGAACACTGAAGCTTTCTTT. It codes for CASSLGRGNTEAFF.

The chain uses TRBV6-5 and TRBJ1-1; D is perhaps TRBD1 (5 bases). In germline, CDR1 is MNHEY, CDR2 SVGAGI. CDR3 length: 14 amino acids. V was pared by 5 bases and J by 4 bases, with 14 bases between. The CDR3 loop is CASSRPGGGTEAFF. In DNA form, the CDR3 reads TGTGCCAGCAGTCGACCTGGCGGGGGCACTGAAGCTTTCTTT.

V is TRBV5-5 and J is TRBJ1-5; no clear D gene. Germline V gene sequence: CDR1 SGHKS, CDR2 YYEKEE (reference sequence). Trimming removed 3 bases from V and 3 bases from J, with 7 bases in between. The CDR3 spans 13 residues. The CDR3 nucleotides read TGTGCCAGCAGCTCCCTATCCAATCAGCCCCAGCATTTT. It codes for CASSSLSNQPQHF.

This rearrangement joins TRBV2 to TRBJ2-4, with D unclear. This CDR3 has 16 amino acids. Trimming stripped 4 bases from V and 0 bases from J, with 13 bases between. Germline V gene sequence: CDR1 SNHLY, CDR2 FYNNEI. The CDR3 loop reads CASSARLLPAKNIQYF. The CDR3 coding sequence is TGTGCCAGCAGTGCGAGACTTCTCCCAGCCAAAAACATTCAGTACTTC. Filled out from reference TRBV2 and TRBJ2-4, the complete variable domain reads EPEVTQTPSHQVTQMGQEVILRCVPISNHLYFYWYRQILGQKVEFLVSFYNNEISEKSEIFDDQFSVERPDGSNFTLKIRSTKLEDSAMYFCASSARLLPAKNIQYFGAGTRLSVL.

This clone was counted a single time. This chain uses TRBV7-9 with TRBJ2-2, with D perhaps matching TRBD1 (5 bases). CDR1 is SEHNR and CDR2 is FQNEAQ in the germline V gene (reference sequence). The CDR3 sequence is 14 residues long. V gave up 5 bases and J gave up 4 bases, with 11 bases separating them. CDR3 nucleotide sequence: TGTGCCAGCAGCGAAGGTCAGGGCACCGGGGAGCTGTTTTTT. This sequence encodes CASSEGQGTGELFF.

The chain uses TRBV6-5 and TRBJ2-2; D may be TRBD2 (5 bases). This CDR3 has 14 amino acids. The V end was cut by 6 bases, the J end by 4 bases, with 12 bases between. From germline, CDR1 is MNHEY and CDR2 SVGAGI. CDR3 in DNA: TGTGCCAGCAGACTTGGACTGCTCACCGGGGAGCTGTTTTTT. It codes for CASRLGLLTGELFF.

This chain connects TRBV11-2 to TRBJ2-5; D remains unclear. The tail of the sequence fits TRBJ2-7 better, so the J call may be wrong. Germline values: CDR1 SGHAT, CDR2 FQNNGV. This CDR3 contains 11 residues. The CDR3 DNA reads TGTGCCAGCAGCTTAGATTACGAGCAGTACTTC. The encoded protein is CASSLDYEQYF.

The CDR3 DNA reads as TGTGCCAGCAGCGGGGACAGAACCTACGAGCAGTACTTC. This translates into CASSGDRTYEQYF. The chain links TRBV9 to TRBJ2-7, with TRBD1 matching 7 bases. With V trimmed by 3 bases and J by 2 bases, 2 bases remained unmatched. The CDR3 is made up of 13 amino acids. Looked up from germline, CDR1 is SGDLS and CDR2 is YYNGEE.

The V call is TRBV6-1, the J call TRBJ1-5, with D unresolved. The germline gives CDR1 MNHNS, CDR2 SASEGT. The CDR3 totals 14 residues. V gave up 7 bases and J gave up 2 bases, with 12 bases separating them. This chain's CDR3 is CASTLGGGNQPQHF. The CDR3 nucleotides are TGTGCCAGCACCTTGGGAGGAGGCAATCAGCCCCAGCATTTT.